The 9 T cell receptor beta chains given below trace back to one sample, sequenced in a study of T-cell memory formation after mild COVID-19. MiXCR, run by TCRdb on the 5' RACE reads, gives a single entry per CDR3 protein. The sample has hundreds of thousands of distinct CDR3 sequences; around a sixth are singletons. Sequencing was carried out using PBMCs or a T cell subset sorted from them (not recorded which). The source is an adult woman who had mild COVID-19 (a few samples of this study predate the infection). Cell type and time point are not known.

This clonotype occurred a few times. This chain links TRBV12-5 with TRBJ2-1; 7 nucleotides line up with TRBD1. This CDR3 contains 18 residues. Trimming at V came to 0 bases and at J to 2 bases, leaving 10 bases not matched to a gene. Germline CDR1 is LGHNT and CDR2 is FRNRAP. The CDR3 is CASGLVPGQTTPYNEQFF. DNA for the CDR3: TGTGCTAGTGGTTTGGTCCCGGGACAGACCACCCCCTACAATGAGCAGTTCTTC.

This clonotype occurred a few times. The V call is TRBV3-1, the J call TRBJ1-1, with D unclear. Germline lookup yields CDR1 LGHDT and CDR2 YNNKEL (reference sequence). With 2 bases removed from V and 0 bases from J, the gap between germline ends came to 4 bases. This CDR3 has 13 amino acids. CDR3: CASSQRVNTEAFF. CDR3 nucleotides: TGTGCCAGCAGCCAAAGGGTGAACACTGAAGCTTTCTTT.

The V and J genes are TRBV7-9 and TRBJ1-5; tentative D call: TRBD1 (5 bases). Looked up from germline, CDR1 is SEHNR and CDR2 is FQNEAQ (reference sequence). This CDR3 comprises 14 residues. Deletions cut 5 bases from V and 3 bases from J, with 11 bases between. The CDR3 sequence: CASSPTVDNQPQHF. Here the CDR3 DNA reads TGTGCCAGCAGCCCGACAGTTGACAATCAGCCCCAGCATTTT.

The chain links TRBV30 to TRBJ2-1; a possible D gene is TRBD2 (5 bases). The CDR3 covers 11 residues. V was cut by 3 bases and J by 6 bases, with 6 bases left in between. CDR1 and CDR2 (germline): GTSNPN, SVGIG (reference sequence). This chain's CDR3 is CAWSGLNEQFF. DNA of the CDR3: TGTGCCTGGAGCGGACTCAATGAGCAGTTCTTC.

This clonotype was recorded a few times. This chain links TRBV7-9 with TRBJ2-2, with unresolved D. Per the germline V gene, CDR1 is SEHNR and CDR2 is FQNEAQ (reference sequence). Trimming removed 4 bases at V and 7 bases at J, with 10 bases between. This CDR3 spans 13 amino acids. The CDR3 DNA is TGTGCCAGCAGCTCCCTTAGGTACGGGGAGCTGTTTTTT. It yields the protein CASSSLRYGELFF.

The chain couples TRBV12-1 to TRBJ1-1. TRBV12-1 is a pseudogene segment. This CDR3 is built from 11 residues. The DNA for the CDR3 is TGTGCCAGCAGCTTTAGGGCCAAAGCTTTCTTT. This sequence encodes CASSFRAKAFF.

This clonotype was observed a handful of times. The V gene is TRBV5-1, the J gene TRBJ2-2, with TRBD1 matching 8 bases. The CDR3 totals 16 residues. In germline, CDR1 is SGHRS, CDR2 YFSETQ. V shed 3 bases and J 1 base; nucleotides not matched to a gene: 5. This CDR3 reads CASSSQGARNTGELFF. The CDR3 bases are TGCGCCAGCAGCTCCCAGGGGGCGCGGAACACCGGGGAGCTGTTTTTT. Full variable domain (remainder filled in from reference TRBV5-1 and TRBJ2-2): KAGVTQTPRYLIKTRGQQVTLSCSPISGHRSVSWYQQTPGQGLQFLFEYFSETQRNKGNFPGRFSGRQFSNSRSEMNVSTLELGDSALYLCASSSQGARNTGELFFGEGSRLTVL.

This clonotype was observed a handful of times. This chain uses TRBV7-8 with TRBJ1-1; 8 bases fit TRBD1. Trimming removed 5 bases from V and 0 bases from J; junction bases left unmatched: 5. This CDR3 is 15 amino acids long. In germline, CDR1 is SGHVS, CDR2 FQNEAQ. The CDR3 protein is CASSGQTGVNTEAFF. Here the CDR3 DNA reads TGTGCCAGCAGCGGCCAGACAGGGGTGAACACTGAAGCTTTCTTT.

This clonotype was counted only a few times. V gene TRBV7-9 combines with J gene TRBJ2-5, with 7 bases identical to TRBD1. The V gene's germline CDR1 is SEHNR and CDR2 FQNEAQ (reference sequence). Trimming at V came to 4 bases and at J to 7 bases, leaving 6 bases not matched to a gene. The CDR3 contains 13 residues. CDR3 sequence reads: CASSSTGPGTQYF. The CDR3, as DNA: TGTGCCAGCAGCTCGACAGGGCCCGGGACCCAGTACTTC.